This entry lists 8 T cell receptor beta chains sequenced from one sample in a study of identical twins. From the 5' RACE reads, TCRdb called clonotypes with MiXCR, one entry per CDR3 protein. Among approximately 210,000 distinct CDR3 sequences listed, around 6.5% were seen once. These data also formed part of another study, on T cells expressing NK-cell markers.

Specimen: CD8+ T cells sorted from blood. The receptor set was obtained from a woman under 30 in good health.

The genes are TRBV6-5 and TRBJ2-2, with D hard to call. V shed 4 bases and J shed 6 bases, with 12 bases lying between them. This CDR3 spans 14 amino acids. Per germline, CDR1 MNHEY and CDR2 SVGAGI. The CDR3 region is CASSSLAAAGELFF. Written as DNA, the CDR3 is TGTGCCAGCAGTTCCCTCGCCGCGGCCGGGGAGCTGTTTTTT.

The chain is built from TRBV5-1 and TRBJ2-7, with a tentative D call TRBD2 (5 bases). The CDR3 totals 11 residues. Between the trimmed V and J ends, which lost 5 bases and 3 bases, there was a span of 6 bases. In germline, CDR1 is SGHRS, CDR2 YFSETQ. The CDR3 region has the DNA TGCGCCAGCAGACTAGACTACGAGCAGTACTTC. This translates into CASRLDYEQYF.

The CDR3 reads CASSPRMVSEAFF. DNA for the CDR3: TGTGCCAGCAGCCCGCGGATGGTCTCTGAAGCTTTCTTT. V usage is TRBV9 and J usage is TRBJ1-1; D gene unclear. This CDR3 contains 13 residues. Germline V gene data show CDR1 as SGDLS and CDR2 as YYNGEE. Between the trimmed V and J ends, which lost 4 bases and 6 bases, there was a span of 13 bases. The full variable domain, its missing parts supplied by reference TRBV9 and TRBJ1-1, is DSGVTQTPKHLITATGQRVTLRCSPRSGDLSVYWYQQSLDQGLQFLIQYYNGEERAKGNILERFSAQQFPDLHSELNLSSLELGDSALYFCASSPRMVSEAFFGQGTRLTVV.

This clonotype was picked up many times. This chain's CDR3 is CASSPEGADTQYF. The CDR3 coding sequence is TGTGCCAGCAGCCCCGAGGGGGCAGATACGCAGTATTTT. This sequence joins TRBV14 and TRBJ2-3; D may be TRBD1 (6 bases). This CDR3 comprises 13 residues. Trimming stripped 4 bases from V and 4 bases from J, with 9 bases between. Per germline, CDR1 SGHDN and CDR2 FVKESK.

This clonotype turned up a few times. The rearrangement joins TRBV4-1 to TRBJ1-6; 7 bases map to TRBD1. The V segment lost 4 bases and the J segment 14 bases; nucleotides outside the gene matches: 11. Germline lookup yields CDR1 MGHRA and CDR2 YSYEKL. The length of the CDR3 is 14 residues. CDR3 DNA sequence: TGCGCCAGCAGCCTGCGACAGGGATCAGAGGCCCTCCACTTT. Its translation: CASSLRQGSEALHF.

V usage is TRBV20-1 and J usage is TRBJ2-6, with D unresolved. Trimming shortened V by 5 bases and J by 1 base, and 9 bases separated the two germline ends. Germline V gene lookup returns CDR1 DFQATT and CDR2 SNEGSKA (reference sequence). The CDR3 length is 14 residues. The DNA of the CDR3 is TGCAGTGCTTCGCCCCCATCTGGGGCCAACGTCCTGACTTTC. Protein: CSASPPSGANVLTF.

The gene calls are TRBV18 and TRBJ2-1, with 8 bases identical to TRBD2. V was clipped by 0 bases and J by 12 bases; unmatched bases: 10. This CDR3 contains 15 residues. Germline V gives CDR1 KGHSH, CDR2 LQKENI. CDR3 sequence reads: CASSPPGLVTLGQFF. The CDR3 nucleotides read TGTGCCAGCTCACCACCGGGACTAGTTACTCTGGGGCAGTTCTTC.

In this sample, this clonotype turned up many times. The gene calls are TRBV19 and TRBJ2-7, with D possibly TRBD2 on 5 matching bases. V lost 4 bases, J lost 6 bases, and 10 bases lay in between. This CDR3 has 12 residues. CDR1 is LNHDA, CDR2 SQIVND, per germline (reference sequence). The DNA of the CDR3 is TGTGCCAGTAGTACGGGATCGGGCGAGCAGTACTTC. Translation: CASSTGSGEQYF.